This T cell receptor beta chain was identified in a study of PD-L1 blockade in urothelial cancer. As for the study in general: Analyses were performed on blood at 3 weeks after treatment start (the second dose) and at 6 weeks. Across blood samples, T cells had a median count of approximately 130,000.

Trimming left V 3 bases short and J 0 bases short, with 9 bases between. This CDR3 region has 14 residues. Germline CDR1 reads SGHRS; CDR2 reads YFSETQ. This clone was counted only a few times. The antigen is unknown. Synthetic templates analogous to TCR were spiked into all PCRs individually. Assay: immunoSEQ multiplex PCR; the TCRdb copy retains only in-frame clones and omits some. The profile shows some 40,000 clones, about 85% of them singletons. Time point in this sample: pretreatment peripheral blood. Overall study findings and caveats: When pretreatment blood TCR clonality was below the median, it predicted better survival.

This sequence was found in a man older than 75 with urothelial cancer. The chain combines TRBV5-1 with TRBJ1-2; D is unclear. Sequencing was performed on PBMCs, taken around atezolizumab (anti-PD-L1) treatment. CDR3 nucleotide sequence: TGCGCCAGCAGCTCTTATAGCGCTAACTATGGCTACACCTTC. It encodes CASSSYSANYGYTF.